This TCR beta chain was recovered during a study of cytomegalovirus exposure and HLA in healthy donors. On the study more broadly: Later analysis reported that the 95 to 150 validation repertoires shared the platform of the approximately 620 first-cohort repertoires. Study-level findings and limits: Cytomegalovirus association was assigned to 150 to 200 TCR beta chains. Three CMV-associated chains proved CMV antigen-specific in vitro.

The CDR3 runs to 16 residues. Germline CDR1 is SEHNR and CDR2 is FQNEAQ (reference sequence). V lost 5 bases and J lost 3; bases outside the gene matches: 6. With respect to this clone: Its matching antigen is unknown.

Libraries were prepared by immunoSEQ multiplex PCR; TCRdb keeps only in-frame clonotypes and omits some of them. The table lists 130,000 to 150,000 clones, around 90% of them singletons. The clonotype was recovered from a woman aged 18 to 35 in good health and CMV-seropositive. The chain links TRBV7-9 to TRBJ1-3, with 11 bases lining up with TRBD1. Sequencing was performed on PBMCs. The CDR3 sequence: CASSPWTGGLGNTIYF. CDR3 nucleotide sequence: TGTGCCAGCAGCCCGTGGACAGGGGGCCTTGGAAACACCATATATTTT.